One sample yielded the 10 T cell receptor beta chains listed below, sequenced in a study of shared clonotypes between healthy human individuals. The naive CD8 subset, CD45RO-negative cells positively selected for CCR7, excluded terminally differentiated effector memory CD45RA+ cells. Some clones are missing from TCRdb's copy, which holds only in-frame ones; the method was immunoSEQ multiplex PCR. The data hold about 2 million clones, with 85% to 95% observed a single time. Material for sequencing was naive CD8+ T cells sorted from blood. The origin of the receptors is a man between 18 and 29 years old in good health.

Note on this clone: Other DNA variants within this sample encode the same CDR3. This chain uses TRBV9 with TRBJ2-7, with 7 nucleotides matching TRBD1. CDR3 length: 14 residues. Germline V gives CDR1 SGDLS, CDR2 YYNGEE. Germline trimming cut 0 bases from V and 2 bases from J; bases unmatched to any gene: 2. Written as DNA, the CDR3 is TGTGCCAGCAGCGTAGGACAGGGAGCCTACGAGCAGTACTTC. It codes for CASSVGQGAYEQYF.

As concerns this clone: Distinct nucleotide sequences in the sample also encode this CDR3. The chain carries TRBV6-5 and TRBJ2-7, with D possibly matching TRBD2 (6 bases). V lost 0 bases, J lost 2 bases, and 14 bases lay in between. Germline CDR1 MNHEY, CDR2 SVGAGI. This CDR3 region has 16 residues. CDR3 region: CASSYSTGETTYEQYF. CDR3 in DNA: TGTGCCAGCAGTTACTCGACGGGGGAAACTACCTACGAGCAGTACTTC.

A note on this clone: Other nucleotide sequences from this sample produce the same CDR3. V is TRBV7-9 and J is TRBJ2-7; D gene uncertain. The germline V and J ends were trimmed by 5 bases and 2 bases, with 4 bases remaining between them. Germline loops: CDR1 SEHNR, CDR2 FQNEAQ (reference sequence). The CDR3 sequence is 11 residues long. The CDR3 coding sequence is TGTGCCAGCAGCGCTACCTACGAGCAGTACTTC. Residues: CASSATYEQYF. The entire variable domain, with the rest obtained from reference TRBV7-9 and TRBJ2-7, is as follows: DTGVSQNPRHKITKRGQNVTFRCDPISEHNRLYWYRQTLGQGPEFLTYFQNEAQLEKSRLLSDRFSAERPKGSFSTLEIQRTEQGDSAMYLCASSATYEQYFGPGTRLTVT.

This chain connects TRBV28 to TRBJ2-3; 7 nucleotides agree with TRBD2. With V trimmed by 5 bases and J by 4 bases, 12 bases remained unmatched. The V gene's germline CDR1 is MDHEN and CDR2 SYDVKM. The CDR3 is 16 residues long. CDR3 region: CASSLYGLERPDTQYF. CDR3 nucleotide sequence: TGTGCCAGCAGTCTCTACGGACTAGAGCGGCCAGATACGCAGTATTTT.

Comments on this clone: Other nucleotide sequences in the sample specify the same CDR3. The chain combines TRBV27 with TRBJ2-7, with 8 bases aligning to TRBD1. The CDR3 runs 14 residues. V shed 5 bases, J shed 1 base, and the junction held 4 bases outside the gene matches. In germline, CDR1 is MNHEY, CDR2 SMNVEV (reference sequence). The CDR3 bases are TGTGCCAGCAGTCTCGGACAGGGATCCTACGAGCAGTACTTC. This codes for CASSLGQGSYEQYF.

V gene TRBV7-6 combines with J gene TRBJ2-2; D is undetermined. Germline V CDR1 and CDR2: SGHVS, FNYEAQ. The ends were cut back, 0 bases at V and 4 bases at J, with 12 bases in the middle. CDR3 length equals 16 residues. This chain's CDR3 is CASSLAASGGTGELFF. In DNA form, the CDR3 reads TGTGCCAGCAGCTTAGCCGCCTCCGGTGGCACCGGGGAGCTGTTTTTT.

This clone has just one count. The same CDR3 is also encoded by other DNA sequences in this sample. The V gene is TRBV4-3, the J gene TRBJ2-7, with TRBD1 matching 8 bases. Germline CDR1 and CDR2: LGHNA and YSLEER. Trimming at V came to 2 bases and at J to 0 bases, leaving 3 bases not matched to a gene. This CDR3 region has 15 residues. CDR3 nucleotide sequence: TGCGCCAGCAGCCAAAACAGGGGGATCTCCTACGAGCAGTACTTC. Translating it yields CASSQNRGISYEQYF.

The chain links TRBV7-9 to TRBJ1-1, with D perhaps TRBD1 (5 bases). Germline V CDR1 and CDR2: SEHNR, FQNEAQ (reference sequence). The CDR3 length is 13 residues. Trimming pared 0 bases from V and 7 bases from J, leaving 9 bases between. The CDR3 bases are TGTGCCAGCAGCTTAGCCTCAGGGAATGAAGCTTTCTTT. Protein sequence: CASSLASGNEAFF.

The V gene is TRBV28, the J gene TRBJ1-5, with D uncertain. The length of the CDR3 is 11 residues. V was pared by 10 bases and J by 4 bases, with 8 bases between. Per germline, CDR1 MDHEN and CDR2 SYDVKM. CDR3 loop: CATGQNQPQHF. DNA for the CDR3: TGTGCCACCGGCCAAAATCAGCCCCAGCATTTT.

The genes are TRBV5-1 and TRBJ2-7; D is perhaps TRBD1 (6 bases). The CDR3 totals 14 residues. Germline lookup yields CDR1 SGHRS and CDR2 YFSETQ. V lost 0 bases to trimming and J lost 3 bases, with 10 bases between them. As DNA, the CDR3 is TGCGCCAGCAGCTTGGGACAGGTCCGCTACGAGCAGTACTTC. Protein product: CASSLGQVRYEQYF.